A single sample gave rise to the 24 T cell receptor beta chains below, sequenced in a study of blood T cell repertoires in COVID-19. Data came from immunoSEQ multiplex PCR; TCRdb stores just in-frame clones and leaves some out. Counted here are approximately 190,000 clones, 84% occurring once; the ten biggest clones make up approximately 15%. The sample comprised peripheral blood. The receptors shown here come from a young man with active or convalescent COVID-19.

The chain employs TRBV6-2 or TRBV6-3 and TRBJ2-7, with D maybe TRBD2 (5 bases). The CDR3 has 18 residues. Germline CDR1 and CDR2: MNHEY and SVGEGT. V was clipped by 0 bases and J by 2 bases, with 20 bases between them. The CDR3 region is CASSYSTLATGITYEQYF. In DNA, the CDR3 is TGTGCCAGCAGTTACTCGACCCTTGCCACCGGGATCACCTACGAGCAGTACTTC.

The gene calls are TRBV7-9 and TRBJ1-2, with a tentative D call TRBD1 (5 bases). Trimming shortened V by 5 bases and J by 1 base, and 17 bases separated the two germline ends. CDR1 SEHNR and CDR2 FQNEAQ come from the germline V gene (reference sequence). This CDR3 contains 16 residues. For the CDR3, the DNA is TGTGCCAGCAGCGGCCAAGGGGCAAACCTTAACTATGGCTACACCTTC. Translated: CASSGQGANLNYGYTF.

The chain recombines TRBV4-1 with TRBJ1-1; D is ambiguous. CDR3 length: 14 residues. Germline V gene lookup returns CDR1 MGHRA and CDR2 YSYEKL. Trimming took off 0 bases at V and 1 base at J, with 6 bases between the two ends. CDR3 amino acids: CASSQERANTEAFF. The CDR3 DNA follows: TGCGCCAGCAGCCAAGAGCGGGCGAACACTGAAGCTTTCTTT.

The genes are TRBV9 and TRBJ2-7; TRBD2 aligns across 11 bases. The J segment lost 5 bases and the V segment lost 0 bases, leaving 13 bases of the junction unmatched. The CDR3 has 18 residues. Germline V CDR1 and CDR2: SGDLS, YYNGEE. This CDR3 is CASSVAGSGRALLDEQYF. CDR3 DNA: TGTGCCAGCAGCGTAGCGGGTAGCGGGAGGGCCCTCCTAGACGAGCAGTACTTC.

This sequence joins TRBV18 and TRBJ1-3; 7 bases align to TRBD1. CDR1 and CDR2 from the germline V gene are KGHSH and LQKENI. Germline trimming cut 3 bases from V and 4 bases from J; bases unmatched to any gene: 3. This CDR3 region has 14 residues. Here the CDR3 reads CASSPATGGNTIYF. The CDR3 coding sequence is TGTGCCAGCTCACCCGCGACAGGGGGAAACACCATATATTTT.

This chain connects TRBV6-1 to TRBJ1-5, with TRBD1 as a possible D gene (5 bases). This CDR3 has 14 amino acids. Per the germline V gene, CDR1 is MNHNS and CDR2 is SASEGT. Between the trimmed V and J ends, which lost 1 base and 4 bases, there was a span of 8 bases. As DNA, the CDR3 is TGTGCCAGCAGTGAAGTGGGGGGGAATCAGCCCCAGCATTTT. Encoded protein: CASSEVGGNQPQHF.

This chain links TRBV19 with TRBJ2-1, with D possibly TRBD1 on 5 matching bases. V was shortened by 5 bases and J by 4 bases, with 6 bases between the two germline ends. Germline values: CDR1 LNHDA, CDR2 SQIVND (reference sequence). The CDR3 is made up of 12 amino acids. CDR3 protein: CASSQGYNEQFF. CDR3 in DNA: TGTGCCAGTAGTCAGGGATACAATGAGCAGTTCTTC.

This clone came up once. The V gene is TRBV30, the J gene TRBJ1-6; TRBD1 agrees at 8 bases. V shed 5 bases and J 7 bases; nucleotides not matched to a gene: 13. Germline V gene data show CDR1 as GTSNPN and CDR2 as SVGIG (reference sequence). This CDR3 has 16 amino acids. The CDR3 here is CAWDTRSGTGNSPLHF. DNA for the CDR3: TGTGCCTGGGACACTCGATCGGGGACAGGCAATTCACCCCTCCACTTT.

The V call is TRBV25-1, the J call TRBJ1-4; 11 nucleotides agree with TRBD1. The V segment lost 6 bases and the J segment 8 bases; nucleotides outside the gene matches: 11. CDR3 length: 16 amino acids. Germline-derived CDR1 and CDR2 are MGHDK and SYGVNS. The chain's CDR3 is CASRGSPGQGGEKLFF. The CDR3 DNA sequence: TGTGCCAGCAGGGGGTCTCCGGGACAGGGGGGCGAAAAACTGTTTTTT.

The V gene is TRBV19, the J gene TRBJ2-7; D remains unclear. Between the trimmed V and J ends, which lost 6 bases and 0 bases, there was a span of 6 bases. Germline V gene data show CDR1 as LNHDA and CDR2 as SQIVND (reference sequence). The CDR3 is made up of 12 amino acids. CDR3 sequence reads: CASSPSSYEQYF. CDR3 coding DNA: TGTGCCAGTAGCCCTAGCTCCTACGAGCAGTACTTC.

The J gene is TRBJ1-1, the V gene TRBV19; D gene uncertain. Germline-derived CDR1 and CDR2 are LNHDA and SQIVND (reference sequence). CDR3 length: 19 amino acids. V lost 2 bases and J 4 bases, leaving 26 bases between the germline ends. For the CDR3, the DNA is TGTGCCAGTAGTATACTAGAGACGATGAGCGCGACCCAAGGCACTGAAGCTTTCTTT. The encoded protein is CASSILETMSATQGTEAFF. Using reference TRBV19 and TRBJ1-1 for the parts outside the CDR3, the full variable domain is DGGITQSPKYLFRKEGQNVTLSCEQNLNHDAMYWYRQDPGQGLRLIYYSQIVNDFQKGDIAEGYSVSREKKESFPLTVTSAQKNPTAFYLCASSILETMSATQGTEAFFGQGTRLTVV.

The table lists this clone with a few counts. This sequence joins TRBV4-3 and TRBJ1-6; the match to TRBD1 covers 8 bases. CDR1 LGHNA and CDR2 YSLEER come from the germline V gene. Unmatched junction bases numbered 3, after V lost 4 bases and J lost 7 bases. The length of the CDR3 is 14 residues. CDR3 coding DNA: TGCGCCAGCAGCCTCGGACAGGGCAATTCACCCCTCCACTTT. It yields the protein CASSLGQGNSPLHF.

The chain combines TRBV11-3 with TRBJ1-2; TRBD1 matches at 7 bases. CDR1 is SGHNT and CDR2 is YENEEA in the germline V gene. V trimming: 5 bases; J trimming: 4 bases; junction bases outside the gene matches: 7. CDR3 length: 14 residues. The CDR3 here is CASSHRDRSYGYTF. As DNA, the CDR3 is TGTGCCAGCAGCCACCGGGACAGAAGCTATGGCTACACCTTC.

The V gene is TRBV10-3, the J gene TRBJ2-7; the match to TRBD1 covers 9 bases. Germline values: CDR1 ENHRY, CDR2 SYGVKD. The ends lost 1 base at V and 2 bases at J; junction bases unmatched: 6. This CDR3 has 16 residues. The CDR3 DNA sequence: TGTGCCATCAGTGAGTGGGGACAGGGTACTACCTACGAGCAGTACTTC. This translates into CAISEWGQGTTYEQYF.

The chain carries TRBV18 and TRBJ1-1; D is undetermined. The length of the CDR3 is 12 residues. Trimming cost V 6 bases and J 1 base, with 6 bases left between them. Germline CDR1 is KGHSH and CDR2 is LQKENI. CDR3 in amino acids: CASSSSNTEAFF. The CDR3 coding sequence is TGTGCCAGCTCCTCCTCGAACACTGAAGCTTTCTTT.

J is TRBJ2-2 and V is TRBV30, with TRBD2 matching over 7 bases. This CDR3 spans 14 amino acids. Trimming took 0 bases from V and 5 from J; bases not matched to a gene: 3. CDR1 is GTSNPN and CDR2 is SVGIG in the germline V gene (reference sequence). DNA of the CDR3: TGTGCCTGGAGTGTCGGGCGGGGGACCGGGGAGCTGTTTTTT. Its protein is CAWSVGRGTGELFF.

This chain uses TRBV28 with TRBJ1-1, with D tentatively TRBD1 (5 bases). The CDR3 spans 14 residues. V lost 4 bases to trimming and J lost 1 base, with 10 bases between them. From germline, CDR1 is MDHEN and CDR2 SYDVKM. The CDR3 is CASSWGPGNTEAFF. The CDR3 region has the DNA TGTGCCAGCAGTTGGGGCCCTGGGAACACTGAAGCTTTCTTT.

This chain links TRBV10-1 with TRBJ2-1; 7 nucleotides match TRBD2. The CDR3 spans 13 residues. Germline loops: CDR1 WNHNN, CDR2 SYGVQD (reference sequence). Unmatched junction bases numbered 7, after V lost 8 bases and J lost 6 bases. CDR3 in DNA: TGCGCCAGCGTAAGGACTAGTTGCAATGAGCAGTTCTTC. Amino acid sequence: CASVRTSCNEQFF.

The chain joins TRBV27 to TRBJ1-2; a weak D match, TRBD1 (5 bases). Germline V CDR1 and CDR2: MNHEY, SMNVEV (reference sequence). Deletions cut 3 bases from V and 8 bases from J, with 10 bases between. The CDR3 totals 12 residues. CDR3 region: CASSFGGGGYTF. The CDR3 coding sequence is TGTGCCAGCAGTTTTGGCGGGGGGGGCTACACCTTC.

The chain uses TRBV7-6 and TRBJ2-7, with a weak D call TRBD2 (5 bases). This CDR3 has 15 residues. V lost 2 bases to trimming and J lost 4 bases, with 15 bases between them. The germline CDR1 and CDR2 sequences are SGHVS and FNYEAQ. The CDR3: CASSLTTSGPYEQYF. The CDR3 nucleotides are TGTGCCAGCAGCTTAACAACAAGCGGTCCTTACGAGCAGTACTTC.

This chain uses TRBV4-3 with TRBJ2-7; 7 bases map to TRBD1. Trimming at V came to 2 bases and at J to 3 bases, leaving 10 bases not matched to a gene. The CDR3 is 16 residues long. Germline V gives CDR1 LGHNA, CDR2 YSLEER. This chain's CDR3 is CASSQYRGAPSYEQYF. CDR3 DNA: TGCGCCAGCAGCCAATACAGGGGAGCCCCAAGCTACGAGCAGTACTTC.

DNA for the CDR3: TGTGCCAGCAGTTCCCTCCGACTAGCGGGGATCTACGAGCAGTACTTC. Protein sequence: CASSSLRLAGIYEQYF. V and J are TRBV6-2 or TRBV6-3 and TRBJ2-7, with TRBD2 identical over 11 bases. The CDR3 has 16 residues. V lost 4 bases to trimming and J lost 3 bases; unmatched junction nucleotides: 8. Germline CDR1 reads MNHEY; CDR2 reads SVGEGT.

V usage is TRBV6-2 or TRBV6-3 and J usage is TRBJ2-1; tentative D call: TRBD2 (6 bases). Germline-derived CDR1 and CDR2 are MNHEY and SVGEGT. The CDR3 has 16 amino acids. Trimming took 2 bases from V and 5 from J, leaving 16 bases between them. The CDR3 loop is CASSYMSGTVHNEQFF. The CDR3 bases are TGTGCCAGCAGTTACATGTCCGGGACTGTCCACAATGAGCAGTTCTTC.

The CDR3 nucleotides read TGTGCCAGTAGTATTTTCGCGGGGGGAACTGAAGCTTTCTTT. The encoded protein is CASSIFAGGTEAFF. The J gene is TRBJ1-1, the V gene TRBV19; the D gene is possibly TRBD1 (5 bases). The germline V gene has CDR1 LNHDA and CDR2 SQIVND (reference sequence). This CDR3 has 14 residues. Trimming took off 3 bases at V and 5 bases at J, with 13 bases between the two ends. Combining the CDR3 with reference TRBV19 and TRBJ1-1 gives the whole variable domain DGGITQSPKYLFRKEGQNVTLSCEQNLNHDAMYWYRQDPGQGLRLIYYSQIVNDFQKGDIAEGYSVSREKKESFPLTVTSAQKNPTAFYLCASSIFAGGTEAFFGQGTRLTVV.